The rows below give T cell receptor beta chains drawn from one sample of a study of technical replicates of blood from a handful of donors. Profiled with immunoSEQ multiplex PCR; TCRdb holds only in-frame clones, not every one. This table has under 100,000 clones, over 90% appearing once. The sequencing input was T cells isolated from PBMCs. These receptors were collected from a human donor in good health. CDR3s include the opening cysteine and the closing phenylalanine or tryptophan. A D gene is named only where the DNA matches it firmly. Expanded clones get a size class; other rows say once, few or many, or leave the size out.

>.|many|TRBJ1-5|TRBV4-1
CASSQDWGQGYQPQHF
TGCGCCAGCAGCCAAGATTGGGGGCAGGGCTATCAGCCCCAGCATTTT
>TRBD1|once|TRBJ1-5|TRBV19
CASSTGTGGNQPQHF
TGTGCCAGTAGTACCGGGACAGGAGGAAATCAGCCCCAGCATTTT
>.|.|TRBJ1-2|TRBV19
CASSIGGNGYTF
TGTGCCAGTAGTATAGGAGGGAATGGCTACACCTTC
>.|.|TRBJ2-1|TRBV6-1
CASSVLGGGNEQFF
TGTGCCAGCAGTGTATTGGGAGGTGGGAATGAGCAGTTCTTC
>.|few|TRBJ2-2|TRBV30
CAWSALGANTGELFF
TGTGCCTGGAGTGCCCTGGGGGCTAACACCGGGGAGCTGTTTTTT
>TRBD1|.|TRBJ2-2|TRBV5-4
CASSVRDRATGELFF
TGTGCCAGCAGCGTCCGGGACAGGGCCACCGGGGAGCTGTTTTTT
>.|.|TRBJ1-6|TRBV6-5
CASSTGRNSPLHF
TGTGCCAGCAGTACGGGGAGAAATTCACCCCTCCACTTT
>.|.|TRBJ2-7|TRBV19
CASSMTGGPYYEQYF
TGTGCCAGTAGTATGACCGGGGGGCCCTACTACGAGCAGTACTTC
>.|.|TRBJ1-5|TRBV4-1
CASSQFYNQPQHF
TGCGCCAGCAGCCAATTCTACAATCAGCCCCAGCATTTT
>.|.|TRBJ1-6|TRBV6-1
CASNSIGANSPLHF
TGTGCCAGCAACTCCATTGGGGCTAATTCACCCCTCCACTTT
>TRBD2|.|TRBJ2-5|TRBV6-1
CASGRLAEETQYF
TGTGCCAGCGGGAGGCTAGCGGAAGAGACCCAGTACTTC
>.|few|TRBJ2-2|TRBV4-2
CASSQMTSTGELFF
TGTGCCAGCAGCCAAATGACAAGTACCGGGGAGCTGTTTTTT
>.|.|TRBJ2-1|TRBV5-4
CASSSKKRGQGDEQFF
TGTGCCAGCAGCTCCAAAAAGCGGGGGCAGGGGGATGAGCAGTTCTTC
>TRBD1|.|TRBJ1-2|TRBV13
CASSLGGGQATTSYGYTF
TGTGCCAGCAGCTTAGGCGGCGGACAGGCCACGACCTCCTATGGCTACACCTTC
>.|.|TRBJ1-5|TRBV2
CASSDSYSNQPQHF
TGTGCCAGCAGTGACTCCTATAGCAATCAGCCCCAGCATTTT
>.|.|TRBJ1-5|TRBV28
CASRETDQPQHF
TGTGCCAGCAGGGAGACAGATCAGCCCCAGCATTTT
>.|.|TRBJ2-2|TRBV4-2
CASSHDGQTGELFF
TGTGCCAGCAGCCACGACGGACAGACCGGGGAGCTGTTTTTT
>.|.|TRBJ1-2|TRBV6-1
CASSEVVRMDYGYTF
TGTGCCAGCAGTGAAGTAGTGCGGATGGACTATGGCTACACCTTC
>.|.|TRBJ2-3|TRBV15
CATSRAARATSTDTQYF
TGTGCCACCAGCAGAGCAGCGAGGGCTACTAGCACAGATACGCAGTATTTT
>.|.|TRBJ1-3|TRBV4-1
CASSQDQVVSGNTIYF
TGCGCCAGCAGCCAAGATCAGGTAGTCTCTGGAAACACCATATATTTT
>TRBD1|.|TRBJ2-5|TRBV6-5
CASNKGWTGQETQYF
TGTGCCAGCAACAAAGGATGGACAGGGCAAGAGACCCAGTACTTC
>TRBD1|.|TRBJ1-1|TRBV30
CAWSTGGTTEAFF
TGTGCCTGGTCTACAGGGGGCACGACTGAAGCTTTCTTT
>.|.|TRBJ2-1|TRBV6-1
CASTTINRVEQFF
TGTGCCAGCACTACAATTAACAGGGTAGAGCAGTTCTTC
>TRBD1|.|TRBJ1-5|TRBV7-6
CASSPQGQLGQPQHF
TGTGCCAGCAGCCCCCAGGGACAGCTCGGTCAGCCCCAGCATTTT
>TRBD1|.|TRBJ1-3|TRBV7-9
CASSLQGASGNTIYF
TGTGCCAGCAGCTTACAGGGGGCGTCTGGAAACACCATATATTTT
>TRBD2|.|TRBJ2-1|TRBV6-6
CASSSREDNNEQFF
TGTGCCAGCAGTTCCCGGGAGGACAACAATGAGCAGTTCTTC
>TRBD1|.|TRBJ2-5|TRBV5-1
CASSRTGGSETQYF
TGCGCCAGCAGCAGGACAGGGGGCAGCGAGACCCAGTACTTC
>.|.|TRBJ1-3|TRBV19
CASSIDRVLQGRNTIYF
TGTGCCAGTAGTATAGATAGGGTATTACAGGGAAGGAACACCATATATTTT
>.|.|TRBJ2-7|TRBV5-6
CASAGGISYEQYF
TGTGCCAGCGCGGGCGGGATCTCCTACGAGCAGTACTTC
>.|.|TRBJ2-5|TRBV5-1
CASSTGSQETQYF
TGCGCCAGCAGCACAGGGTCCCAAGAGACCCAGTACTTC